What follows is one T cell receptor beta chain and its context. Its antigen remains unidentified. Reading the germline V gene gives CDR1 MNHEY and CDR2 SVGAGI. The CDR3 goes from the cysteine to the phenylalanine over 14 residues. A DNA sequence was not provided. A commercial ELISA kit detecting HCMV-specific IgG in serum was used to determine HCMV serostatus. Ficoll density gradient centrifugation was used to isolate peripheral blood mononuclear cells from blood. Sequencing was performed on an Illumina HiSeq 2000. 5'RACE template switching, by which a universal primer site and unique molecular identifiers were added, was used to make TCR beta cDNA libraries. Priming for cDNA synthesis came from the TCR beta constant segment, and two successive PCR amplification steps followed. Concerning the study's data processing: MIGEC was used to demultiplex reads and group reads by UMI, and MiTCR was used to assemble and quantify clonotypes. To exclude erroneous sequences, only TCR cDNA sequences supported by at least two reads were retained. The tcR package was used for downstream repertoire analysis, and clonotypes were matched between fractions using CDR3 nucleotide sequence together with V segment. VDJmatch was used to annotate antigen specificity against VDJdb, with one amino acid substitution in CDR3 allowed. TCRdb reprocessed the reads and assigns one entry to each CDR3 protein sequence, leaving out DNA. TCRdb assigned the V and J calls; the authors' analysis was not used. In this sample's table one finds about 150,000 distinct CDR3 sequences. The ten largest clones add up to around 37% of the sample.

These data belong to a study of T cells expressing NK-cell markers (dated by TCRdb to 2019 to 2021). The study in broad terms: In sorted CD3+CD56+NKG2C+, CD3+CD56+NKG2C- and CD3+CD56-NKG2C+ T-cell subsets from 8 or 9 donors, TCR beta-chain repertoires were profiled. Among the eight sequenced donors, only one was HCMV-seronegative, while the other seven were HCMV-seropositive. Randomly selected healthy volunteers, three men and five women, were used as the eight sequenced donors. Libraries were sequenced as 2 x 150 bp reads on Illumina HiSeq 2000/2500, MiSeq or NextSeq.

Here is what the overall study found, with its caveats: Those dominant clonotypes were again the most abundant among CD3+CD56-NKG2C+ cells in a handful of donors, at roughly 25-60.1%. For six donors, the dominant CD3+CD56+NKG2C+ clonotypes were among the top 10 CD8+ clonotypes and accounted for roughly 1.0-7.5% of CD8+ T cells. It remained unclear whether the expanded NKG2C-expressing T cell clones were specific for HCMV antigens.

The V and J segments used are TRBV6-5 and TRBJ2-4. The sequence derives from a woman between 45 and 65 years old in good health. Donor details come from another sample of the same person, matched by shared clones. The sequenced sample consisted of blood T cells: a sorted CD56 or NKG2C T cell subset, CD4+ or CD8+ T cells, or bulk PBMC T cells (not recorded which). This receptor carries the CDR3 CASSNGGAKNIQYF.